This T cell receptor (beta chain) was recorded in a study of T cells in narcolepsy. CDR3 length equals 14 residues. Trimming at V came to 4 bases and at J to 6 bases, leaving 5 bases not matched to a gene. Per germline, CDR1 SGHNT and CDR2 YYREEE (reference sequence). TCRdb keeps only in-frame clones here, not all; method: immunoSEQ multiplex PCR. The sample records about 29,000 clones, 80% to 90% being singletons. This clone was seen just once. This TCR came from a human donor in good health. Sequenced input: memory (CD45RA-) CD4+ T cells from blood. This rearrangement joins TRBV5-4 to TRBJ2-1; TRBD1 matches at 9 bases. The CDR3 reads CASSPGTGRNEQFF. In nucleotides, the CDR3 is TGTGCCAGCAGCCCGGGGACAGGGCGCAATGAGCAGTTCTTC.